This T cell receptor (beta chain) was found in a study of cytotoxic CD8 clonotypes in ibrutinib-treated CLL. The assay was immunoSEQ multiplex PCR, and TCRdb's table has in-frame clones only and misses some. The data hold about 120,000 clones, with approximately 58% observed a single time. This clone has more than one count but fewer than ten. This material consisted of PBMCs, taken after 24 months of ibrutinib treatment. This TCR was sampled from a human donor with chronic lymphocytic leukemia.

CDR3 sequence: CSVEVLAGNTGELFF. The CDR3 DNA is TGCAGCGTTGAAGTGCTAGCGGGGAACACCGGGGAGCTGTTTTTT. The V and J genes are TRBV29-1 and TRBJ2-2, with 8 bases matching TRBD2. Looked up from germline, CDR1 is SQVTM and CDR2 is ANQGSEA. V gave up 1 base and J gave up 1 base; unmatched junction bases: 2. The length of the CDR3 is 15 residues.